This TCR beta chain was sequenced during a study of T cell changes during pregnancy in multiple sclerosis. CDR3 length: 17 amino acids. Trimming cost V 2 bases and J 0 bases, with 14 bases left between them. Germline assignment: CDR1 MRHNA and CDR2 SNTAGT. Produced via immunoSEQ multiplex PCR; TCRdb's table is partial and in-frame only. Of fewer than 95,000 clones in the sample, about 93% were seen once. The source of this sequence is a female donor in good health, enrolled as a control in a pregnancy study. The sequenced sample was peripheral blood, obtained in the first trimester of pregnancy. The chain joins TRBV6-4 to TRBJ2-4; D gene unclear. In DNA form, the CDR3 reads TGTGCCAGCAGTGACAGTCTTCAAAGCCTAGCCAAAAACATTCAGTACTTC. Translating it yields CASSDSLQSLAKNIQYF.